These 27 T cell receptor beta chains originate from one sample sequenced in a study of blood T cell repertoires in COVID-19. Clones were sequenced by immunoSEQ multiplex PCR, and TCRdb holds only the in-frame ones, with some missing. Of around 260,000 clones listed, roughly 80% are singletons. Sample: PBMCs or T cells enriched from blood (not recorded which). The receptors originated from a man aged 25 to 40 with acute COVID-19.

The chain employs TRBV7-9 and TRBJ2-7; 9 bases line up with TRBD1. Germline V CDR1 and CDR2: SEHNR, FQNEAQ (reference sequence). This CDR3 has 17 residues. Losses at the gene ends were 3 bases for V and 6 bases for J; bases not matched to a gene: 15. The CDR3 loop reads CASSFFSQGALPCEQYV. The CDR3 bases are TGTGCCAGCAGCTTCTTTTCACAGGGGGCTCTTCCCTGCGAGCAGTACGTC.

As concerns this clone: Compared with germline, one end of the junction differs, possibly owing to a read error. The rearrangement joins TRBV5-1 to TRBJ1-2; a possible D gene is TRBD1 (5 bases). Germline V lookup: CDR1 SGHRS, CDR2 YFSETQ. CDR3 length: 12 residues. The CDR3 coding sequence is TGTGCCAGCAGCTCGTCAGGGTATGGCTACACCTTC. This sequence encodes CASSSSGYGYTF.

The V call is TRBV3-1 (or the pseudogene TRBV3-2), the J call TRBJ1-6; TRBD1 matches at 8 bases. The CDR3 runs 15 residues. Germline trimming cut 0 bases from V and 8 bases from J; bases unmatched to any gene: 3. Germline-derived CDR1 and CDR2 are LGHDT and YNNKEL (reference sequence). The CDR3 region is CASSQDQGAYSPLHF. DNA of the CDR3: TGTGCCAGCAGCCAAGATCAGGGGGCTTATTCACCCCTCCACTTT.

This clone was picked up a small number of times. The chain is built from TRBV9 and TRBJ2-3; 8 bases are a match to TRBD2. The CDR3 loop spans 15 amino acids. Trimming removed 3 bases from V and 4 bases from J; junction bases left unmatched: 7. Germline loops: CDR1 SGDLS, CDR2 YYNGEE. The CDR3 nucleotides are TGTGCCAGCAGCGCCAGCGGGAGTCTGGCAGATACGCAGTATTTT. Protein product: CASSASGSLADTQYF.

This chain links TRBV30 with TRBJ1-1; no firm D call. Germline CDR1 reads GTSNPN; CDR2 reads SVGIG (reference sequence). V was pared by 5 bases and J by 1 base, with 11 bases between. This CDR3 has 13 amino acids. CDR3 in amino acids: CAWAKSSNTEAFF. The CDR3 DNA reads as TGTGCCTGGGCGAAGAGTTCGAACACTGAAGCTTTCTTT.

This clone appeared a single time. The J gene is TRBJ2-7, the V gene TRBV19, with D unresolved. Trimming stripped 7 bases from V and 1 base from J, with 17 bases between. The CDR3 totals 15 residues. Germline V gene data show CDR1 as LNHDA and CDR2 as SQIVND (reference sequence). CDR3 sequence (DNA): TGTGCCAGTATTCCTTATAAACCCGGGTCCTACGAGCAGTACGTC. It specifies CASIPYKPGSYEQYV.

The chain links TRBV19 to TRBJ1-6, with TRBD1 matching over 9 bases. V lost 8 bases and J lost 9; bases outside the gene matches: 5. From germline, CDR1 is LNHDA and CDR2 SQIVND (reference sequence). CDR3 length: 13 amino acids. The chain's CDR3 is CASGGQGGSPLHF. The CDR3, as DNA: TGTGCCAGTGGGGGACAGGGAGGTTCACCCCTCCACTTT.

The chain uses TRBV11-1 and TRBJ2-1; a weak D match, TRBD2 (7 bases). Trimming stripped 3 bases from V and 10 bases from J, with 22 bases between. CDR1 is SGHAT and CDR2 is FQDESV in the germline V gene (reference sequence). The CDR3 totals 16 residues. In DNA form, the CDR3 reads TGTGCCAGCAGCTTGGATAGGGCGGGGGCGCTCAAAGAGCAGTTCTTC. Its protein is CASSLDRAGALKEQFF.

This clone appeared many times. The V and J genes are TRBV7-9 and TRBJ2-1; 7 positions agree with TRBD2. This CDR3 contains 15 residues. CDR1 is SEHNR, CDR2 FQNEAQ, per germline (reference sequence). With 1 base clipped from V and 6 bases from J, the junction kept 6 bases outside the gene matches. The CDR3 DNA sequence: TGTGCCAGCAGCTTAGGCGGGAGCCCCCGCAATGAGCAGTTCTTC. Translation: CASSLGGSPRNEQFF.

In its sample, this clone was seen once. The V gene is TRBV7-9, the J gene TRBJ1-2, with 8 bases that match TRBD1. The CDR3 has 18 amino acids. V dropped 1 base and J dropped 8; count of bases not matched to a gene: 18. The V gene's germline CDR1 is SEHNR and CDR2 FQNEAQ (reference sequence). The CDR3 DNA is TGTGCCAGCAGCTTAGTTGGTACGGGACAGGTCAAACGACGCGGCTACACCTTC. It yields the protein CASSLVGTGQVKRRGYTF.

The chain recombines TRBV5-4 with TRBJ1-6; 9 bases agree with TRBD1. Trimming took 2 bases from V and 2 from J; bases not matched to a gene: 5. Looked up from germline, CDR1 is SGHNT and CDR2 is YYREEE (reference sequence). There are 17 residues in the CDR3. The DNA for the CDR3 is TGTGCCAGCAGCTTTGGGACAGGGCGCACCTATAATTCACCCCTCCACTTT. Amino acid sequence: CASSFGTGRTYNSPLHF. The full variable domain, completed using reference TRBV5-4 and TRBJ1-6, is ETGVTQSPTHLIKTRGQQVTLRCSSQSGHNTVSWYQQALGQGPQFIFQYYREEENGRGNFPPRFSGLQFPNYSSELNVNALELDDSALYLCASSFGTGRTYNSPLHFGNGTRLTVT.

This clone has at least ten counts. The V and J genes are TRBV6-1 and TRBJ2-3; 8 bases fit TRBD2. V trimming: 2 bases; J trimming: 0 bases; junction bases outside the gene matches: 10. The CDR3 loop spans 18 amino acids. CDR1 MNHNS and CDR2 SASEGT come from the germline V gene. The CDR3 region is CASSERAGGSTSTDTQYF. The CDR3 DNA sequence: TGTGCCAGCAGTGAACGGGCGGGGGGTTCCACTAGCACAGATACGCAGTATTTT.

V is TRBV27 and J is TRBJ2-2; D remains ambiguous. CDR1 and CDR2 from the germline V gene are MNHEY and SMNVEV (reference sequence). Trimming pared 6 bases from V and 4 bases from J, leaving 12 bases between. This CDR3 region has 14 residues. For the CDR3, the DNA is TGTGCCAGCAGATCCGGGTCACTCACCGGGGAGCTGTTTTTT. Amino acid sequence: CASRSGSLTGELFF.

This clone appeared once. This sequence joins TRBV7-3 and TRBJ1-2, with TRBD1 identical over 12 bases. Germline trimming cut 5 bases from V and 3 bases from J; bases unmatched to any gene: 4. The CDR3 consists of 15 residues. Germline V gene data show CDR1 as SGHTA and CDR2 as FQGTGA. The CDR3 region has the DNA TGTGCCAGCAGCCCTGGGACAGGGGGCCACTATGGCTACACCTTC. This gives the protein CASSPGTGGHYGYTF. Filled out from reference TRBV7-3 and TRBJ1-2, the complete variable domain reads GAGVSQTPSNKVTEKGKYVELRCDPISGHTALYWYRQSLGQGPEFLIYFQGTGAADDSGLPNDRFFAVRPEGSVSTLKIQRTERGDSAVYLCASSPGTGGHYGYTFGSGTRLTVV.

V is TRBV3-1 (or the pseudogene TRBV3-2) and J is TRBJ2-1; TRBD2 might be the D (6 bases). Germline CDR1 and CDR2: LGHDT and YNNKEL (reference sequence). Trimming pared 2 bases from V and 13 bases from J, leaving 15 bases between. The length of the CDR3 is 13 residues. The CDR3, as DNA: TGTGCCAGCAGCCAATTGGGGCGGGGTGGACAGTTCTTC. It specifies CASSQLGRGGQFF.

This clone turned up a few times. J is TRBJ2-1 and V is TRBV6-1; 8 bases are a match to TRBD1. In germline, CDR1 is MNHNS, CDR2 SASEGT. J lost 5 bases, V lost 1 base, and 1 base had no gene match. The CDR3 is 14 amino acids. DNA of the CDR3: TGTGCCAGCAGTGAAGGGACAGGGCACAATGAGCAGTTCTTC. It encodes CASSEGTGHNEQFF.

This clone was detected a few times. The rearrangement uses TRBV7-2 and TRBJ1-5; D uncertain. The CDR3 is 14 amino acids. V was trimmed by 5 bases and J by 0 bases, leaving 8 bases between them. Germline CDR1 is SGHTA and CDR2 is FQGNSA. CDR3 sequence reads: CASSLDTSNQPQHF. The CDR3 nucleotides read TGTGCCAGCAGCCTAGACACTAGCAATCAGCCCCAGCATTTT.

This sequence joins TRBV5-1 and TRBJ2-2; weak D call: TRBD1 (6 bases). V gave up 4 bases and J gave up 4 bases, with 17 bases separating them. Germline V lookup: CDR1 SGHRS, CDR2 YFSETQ. CDR3 length: 16 amino acids. The chain's CDR3 is CASSGDIPRGTGELFF. CDR3 DNA sequence: TGCGCCAGCAGCGGGGACATCCCTCGGGGCACCGGGGAGCTGTTTTTT.

The chain links TRBV4-1 to TRBJ1-5, with a possible D match to TRBD1 (6 bases). Trimming shortened V by 6 bases and J by 7 bases, and 22 bases separated the two germline ends. The CDR3 has 16 residues. Germline V lookup: CDR1 MGHRA, CDR2 YSYEKL. CDR3 sequence: CASSQNGGRGEQPQHF. In nucleotides, the CDR3 is TGCGCCAGCAGTCAAAATGGGGGGCGGGGGGAACAGCCCCAGCATTTT.

The chain uses TRBV7-3 and TRBJ1-4; D is uncertain. The CDR3 has 15 amino acids. V shed 5 bases and J shed 3 bases, with 13 bases lying between them. Germline-derived CDR1 and CDR2 are SGHTA and FQGTGA. As DNA, the CDR3 is TGTGCCAGCAGCCCCCACGGGGAGTCTAATGAAAAACTGTTTTTT. Its protein product is CASSPHGESNEKLFF.

The J gene is TRBJ2-1, the V gene TRBV6-4; 7 bases fit TRBD2. The CDR3 length is 16 residues. V dropped 9 bases and J dropped 0; count of bases not matched to a gene: 11. The germline V gene has CDR1 MRHNA and CDR2 SNTAGT. The CDR3 loop is CASTLDGGSSYNEQFF. The CDR3 DNA is TGTGCCAGTACATTAGACGGGGGGAGCTCCTACAATGAGCAGTTCTTC.

This rearrangement joins TRBV2 to TRBJ2-3; TRBD2 matches 12 bases. V lost 1 base to trimming and J lost 8 bases; unmatched junction nucleotides: 13. The CDR3 sequence is 18 residues long. Germline values: CDR1 SNHLY, CDR2 FYNNEI. The CDR3 sequence is CASSEGLAGGLGRSTQYF. The CDR3 region has the DNA TGTGCCAGCAGTGAAGGTCTAGCGGGAGGGTTGGGGCGGAGTACGCAGTATTTT. The complete variable domain, with remaining parts taken from reference TRBV2 and TRBJ2-3, reads EPEVTQTPSHQVTQMGQEVILRCVPISNHLYFYWYRQILGQKVEFLVSFYNNEISEKSEIFDDQFSVERPDGSNFTLKIRSTKLEDSAMYFCASSEGLAGGLGRSTQYFGPGTRLTVL.

The chain carries TRBV9 and TRBJ1-2; D is unresolved. CDR1 is SGDLS and CDR2 is YYNGEE in the germline V gene. V lost 2 bases, J lost 6 bases, and 11 bases lay in between. This CDR3 comprises 13 residues. Written as DNA, the CDR3 is TGTGCCAGCAGCGTTCACTTCCTAGATGGCTACACCTTC. It codes for CASSVHFLDGYTF.

The chain combines TRBV5-1 with TRBJ1-1, with TRBD1 matching over 8 bases. V was clipped by 4 bases and J by 3 bases; unmatched bases: 17. The CDR3 totals 18 residues. Germline CDR1 SGHRS, CDR2 YFSETQ. The CDR3 sequence is CASSRDTGGRSRDTEAFF. DNA of the CDR3: TGCGCCAGCAGCAGGGATACAGGGGGAAGATCTAGGGACACTGAAGCTTTCTTT.

The chain is built from TRBV28 and TRBJ2-5; TRBD2 matches 9 bases. Germline V gene sequence: CDR1 MDHEN, CDR2 SYDVKM. V lost 2 bases to trimming and J lost 1 base; unmatched junction nucleotides: 5. This CDR3 contains 16 residues. This CDR3 reads CASSLEGLASQETQYF. As DNA, the CDR3 is TGTGCCAGCAGTTTAGAAGGACTAGCGAGCCAAGAGACCCAGTACTTC.

The V call is TRBV3-1 (or the pseudogene TRBV3-2), the J call TRBJ2-3; 8 nucleotides agree with TRBD2. This CDR3 region has 17 residues. CDR1 is LGHDT, CDR2 YNNKEL, per germline (reference sequence). J gave up 4 bases and V 0 bases, and 9 bases lay outside the gene matches. The CDR3 here is CASSQDWSGGRADTQYF. The CDR3 DNA is TGTGCCAGCAGCCAAGATTGGTCGGGGGGGAGAGCAGATACGCAGTATTTT.

Comments on this clone: At one boundary the junction diverges from the germline segment, which might be a read error. The chain combines TRBV5-1 with TRBJ2-5, with 8 nucleotides matching TRBD2. Germline assignment: CDR1 SGHRS and CDR2 YFSETQ. This CDR3 has 14 amino acids. The CDR3 loop reads CASSLVGGGETQYF. The CDR3 region has the DNA TGTGCCAGCAGCTTGGTAGGCGGGGGGGAGACCCAGTACTTC.